These 10 T cell receptor beta chains were all obtained from the same sample, sequenced in a study of neoadjuvant anti-PD-1 for oral cavity cancer. Here immunoSEQ multiplex PCR was the method, and the copy in TCRdb shows in-frame clones only, minus some. The table has around 70,000 clones, about 85% seen once. Time point noted: after neoadjuvant nivolumab, at surgical resection. Specimen: PBMCs, collected after nivolumab (anti-PD-1) treatment. These receptor sequences come from a person between 35 and 79 years old with oral cavity squamous cell carcinoma.

The J gene is TRBJ2-1, the V gene TRBV10-3, with D possibly TRBD2 on 5 matching bases. The CDR3 runs to 17 residues. V was cut by 0 bases and J by 6 bases, with 18 bases left in between. Germline V gene sequence: CDR1 ENHRY, CDR2 SYGVKD. The DNA of the CDR3 is TGTGCCATCAGTGAGTCGATGGGTAGCGCCGGAGGCAATGAGCAGTTCTTC. Its translation: CAISESMGSAGGNEQFF.

The chain joins TRBV19 to TRBJ2-1, with TRBD2 as a possible D gene (6 bases). V lost 0 bases, J lost 12 bases, and 12 bases lay in between. The CDR3 contains 13 residues. The V gene's germline CDR1 is LNHDA and CDR2 SQIVND (reference sequence). CDR3 bases: TGTGCCAGTAGTATAGATCGGACTAAAGGGCAGTTCTTC. Residues: CASSIDRTKGQFF.

The chain links TRBV10-3 to TRBJ2-7, with TRBD2 as a possible D gene (6 bases). The CDR3 covers 15 residues. The germline V gene has CDR1 ENHRY and CDR2 SYGVKD. The V end lost 3 bases, the J end lost 1 base, and 13 bases lay between the germline ends. The CDR3 sequence is CAISDPHGSSYEQYF. As DNA, the CDR3 is TGTGCCATCAGTGACCCCCACGGGAGTTCCTACGAGCAGTACTTC.

This chain uses TRBV5-4 with TRBJ2-7, with D perhaps matching TRBD2 (5 bases). The germline V and J ends were trimmed by 2 bases and 3 bases, with 15 bases remaining between them. CDR3 size: 15 residues. In germline, CDR1 is SGHNT, CDR2 YYREEE (reference sequence). CDR3 loop: CASSLGGSLIYEQYF. In nucleotides, the CDR3 is TGTGCCAGCAGCTTAGGAGGTTCCTTAATCTACGAGCAGTACTTC.

The chain combines TRBV7-9 with TRBJ2-2; no definite D call. This CDR3 is 14 amino acids long. CDR1 is SEHNR, CDR2 FQNEAQ, per germline (reference sequence). V shed 3 bases and J shed 5 bases, with 10 bases lying between them. CDR3 region: CASSLALGTGELFF. The CDR3 nucleotides read TGTGCCAGCAGCTTGGCCCTAGGGACCGGGGAGCTGTTTTTT.

The chain recombines TRBV5-5 with TRBJ2-7, with D maybe TRBD2 (7 bases). With 0 bases removed from V and 0 bases from J, the gap between germline ends came to 13 bases. The germline CDR1 and CDR2 sequences are SGHKS and YYEKEE (reference sequence). The CDR3 loop spans 16 amino acids. The CDR3 DNA is TGTGCCAGCAGCTTGGACGGCGGGGGCGTCTCCTACGAGCAGTACTTC. It encodes CASSLDGGGVSYEQYF. Full variable domain (missing parts from reference TRBV5-5 and TRBJ2-7): DAGVTQSPTHLIKTRGQQVTLRCSPISGHKSVSWYQQVLGQGPQFIFQYYEKEERGRGNFPDRFSARQFPNYSSELNVNALLLGDSALYLCASSLDGGGVSYEQYFGPGTRLTVT.

The J gene is TRBJ2-1, the V gene TRBV19; 10 positions match TRBD2. The CDR3 runs to 16 residues. The J segment lost 5 bases and the V segment lost 5 bases, leaving 9 bases of the junction unmatched. The germline gives CDR1 LNHDA, CDR2 SQIVND (reference sequence). The CDR3 sequence: CASSPRHGTSDNEQFF. The CDR3, as DNA: TGTGCCAGTAGTCCTCGCCACGGGACTAGCGACAATGAGCAGTTCTTC.

This sequence joins TRBV5-1 and TRBJ2-7, with 9 bases lining up with TRBD2. The CDR3 totals 16 residues. Germline V CDR1 and CDR2: SGHRS, YFSETQ. Trimming removed 0 bases from V and 7 bases from J; junction bases left unmatched: 11. For the CDR3, the DNA is TGCGCCAGCAGCTTGGGGAGTAGCGGGAGTAAAAGGGAGCAGTACTTC. Translation: CASSLGSSGSKREQYF.

The J gene is TRBJ2-5, the V gene TRBV7-9, with D perhaps assigned TRBD1 or TRBD2 (7 bases each). The germline CDR1 and CDR2 sequences are SEHNR and FQNEAQ (reference sequence). With 5 bases removed from V and 1 base from J, the gap between germline ends came to 20 bases. CDR3 length equals 17 residues. The DNA of the CDR3 is TGTGCCAGCAGCCCACCATCAGGGGGGGACATCCAAGAGACCCAGTACTTC. Its translation is CASSPPSGGDIQETQYF.

The sample holds one count of this clone. This chain connects TRBV6-5 to TRBJ1-1; D might be TRBD1 (5 bases). The V end lost 0 bases, the J end lost 2 bases, and 7 bases lay between the germline ends. Germline V lookup: CDR1 MNHEY, CDR2 SVGAGI. The CDR3 runs 14 residues. This chain's CDR3 is CASSYSQGNTEAFF. The CDR3 region has the DNA TGTGCCAGCAGTTACTCTCAGGGCAACACTGAAGCTTTCTTT.